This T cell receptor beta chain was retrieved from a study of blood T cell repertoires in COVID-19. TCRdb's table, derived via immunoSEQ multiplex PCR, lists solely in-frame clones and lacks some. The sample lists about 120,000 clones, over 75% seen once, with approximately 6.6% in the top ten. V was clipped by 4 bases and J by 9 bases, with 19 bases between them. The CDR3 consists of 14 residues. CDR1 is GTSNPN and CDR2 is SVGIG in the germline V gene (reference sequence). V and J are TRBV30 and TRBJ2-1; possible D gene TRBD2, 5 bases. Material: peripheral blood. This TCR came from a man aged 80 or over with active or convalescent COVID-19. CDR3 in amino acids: CAWKGYSGSGEQFF. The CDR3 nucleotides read TGTGCCTGGAAAGGCTACTCGGGATCGGGTGAGCAGTTCTTC.